This TCR beta chain originates from a study of T cells after yellow fever vaccination. This clonotype was picked up a small number of times. Its target is not known. Per germline, CDR1 SGHTA and CDR2 FQGNSA. The CDR3 loop spans 13 amino acids. With V trimmed by 5 bases and J by 11 bases, 4 bases remained unmatched. MiXCR, applied by TCRdb to the 5' RACE reads, yields one record per CDR3 protein. The data hold around 250,000 distinct CDR3 sequences, with about 7% observed a single time. Whole-study results and caveats: Most primary-vaccination clones reappeared after the booster (about 95% CD4, roughly 88% CD8). The secondary response peaked faster, at day 5 versus 15, but was weaker.

This material consisted of CD4+ T cells sorted from PBMCs, taken 15 days after the yellow fever booster vaccination. This receptor was taken from a man aged 30 to 39 who received the YFV17D yellow fever vaccine. The rearrangement links TRBV7-2 to TRBJ2-5; 14 nucleotides match TRBD2. The CDR3 nucleotides are TGTGCCAGCAGCCAAGGACTAGCGGGAGGACAGTACTTC. This codes for CASSQGLAGGQYF.